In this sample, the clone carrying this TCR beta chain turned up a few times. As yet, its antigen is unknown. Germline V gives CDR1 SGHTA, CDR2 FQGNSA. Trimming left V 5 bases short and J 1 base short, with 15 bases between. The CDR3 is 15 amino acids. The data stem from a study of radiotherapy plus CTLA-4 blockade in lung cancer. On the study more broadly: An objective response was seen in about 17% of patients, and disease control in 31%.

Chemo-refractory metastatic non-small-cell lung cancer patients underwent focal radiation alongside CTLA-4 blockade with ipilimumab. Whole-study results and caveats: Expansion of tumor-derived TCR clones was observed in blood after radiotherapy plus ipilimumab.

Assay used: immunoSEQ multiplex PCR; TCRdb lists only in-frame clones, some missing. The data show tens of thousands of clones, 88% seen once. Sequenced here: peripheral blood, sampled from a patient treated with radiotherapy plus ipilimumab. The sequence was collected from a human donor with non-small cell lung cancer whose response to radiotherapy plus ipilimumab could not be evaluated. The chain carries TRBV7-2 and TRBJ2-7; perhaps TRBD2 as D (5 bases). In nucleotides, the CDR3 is TGTGCCAGCAGCCCTCAACCCGGCGGGTCCTACGAGCAGTACTTC. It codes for CASSPQPGGSYEQYF.